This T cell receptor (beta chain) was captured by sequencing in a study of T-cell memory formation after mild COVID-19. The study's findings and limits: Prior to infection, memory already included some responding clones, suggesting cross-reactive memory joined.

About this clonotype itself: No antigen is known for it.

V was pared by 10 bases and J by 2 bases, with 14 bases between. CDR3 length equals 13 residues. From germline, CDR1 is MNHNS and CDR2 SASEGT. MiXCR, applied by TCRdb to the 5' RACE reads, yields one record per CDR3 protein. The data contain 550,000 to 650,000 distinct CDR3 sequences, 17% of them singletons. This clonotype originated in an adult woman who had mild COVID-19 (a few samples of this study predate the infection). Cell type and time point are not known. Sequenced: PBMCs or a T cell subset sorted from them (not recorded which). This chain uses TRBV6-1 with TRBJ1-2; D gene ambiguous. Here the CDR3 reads CANSLYVNYGYTF. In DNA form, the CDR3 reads TGTGCCAACAGCCTGTATGTAAACTATGGCTACACCTTC.